Presented here are 20 T cell receptor beta chains from one specimen sequenced in a study of T cells in Graves' hyperthyroidism and ophthalmopathy. Researchers took RNA transcripts and amplified the TCR beta CDR3 regions from them. A set of HTBI primers served as the primers for a first-round RT-PCR of the TCR CDR3. TCRdb used MiXCR to reprocess the multiplex PCR reads, holding one entry per CDR3 protein. The repertoire holds under 600,000 distinct CDR3 sequences, with approximately 16% as singletons. Sequencing was performed on blood. These receptors were collected from a middle-aged woman with Graves' ophthalmopathy.

The V gene is TRBV28, the J gene TRBJ2-2, with 11 nucleotides matching TRBD2. Germline assignment: CDR1 MDHEN and CDR2 SYDVKM. This CDR3 spans 17 amino acids. J gave up 4 bases and V 6 bases, and 10 bases lay outside the gene matches. The CDR3 spells CASRRRGLAASTGELFF. For the CDR3, the DNA is TGTGCCAGCAGGAGAAGGGGACTAGCGGCCTCCACCGGGGAGCTGTTTTTT.

The chain joins TRBV12-3 or TRBV12-4 to TRBJ2-5; TRBD1 matches at 7 bases. The CDR3 spans 16 residues. The V gene end was trimmed by 6 bases and the J gene end by 5 bases; junction bases not matched to a gene: 15. The CDR3 DNA reads TGTGCCAGCAGCCGCGACAGGGACACACTAGGGGAGACCCAGTACTTC. Encoded protein: CASSRDRDTLGETQYF.

This clonotype was seen at least ten times. The chain links TRBV2 to TRBJ1-6; D gene ambiguous. The germline V gene encodes CDR1 SNHLY and CDR2 FYNNEI. The CDR3 length is 10 residues. The ends were cut back, 6 bases at V and 14 bases at J, with 8 bases in the middle. For the CDR3, the DNA is TGTGCCAGCAGCTCTTTCACCCTCCACTTT. Protein product: CASSSFTLHF.

The chain carries TRBV18 and TRBJ2-1; no firm D call. Germline V gene data show CDR1 as KGHSH and CDR2 as LQKENI. Trimming took off 4 bases at V and 4 bases at J, with 17 bases between the two ends. CDR3 size: 16 residues. The CDR3 sequence: CASSQDRDLLYNEQFF. The CDR3, as DNA: TGTGCCAGCTCACAGGACCGAGACCTTTTATACAATGAGCAGTTCTTC.

In this sample, this clonotype turned up many times. This sequence joins TRBV28 and TRBJ1-1; no reliable D call. The V end was cut by 5 bases, the J end by 11 bases, with 15 bases between. Germline CDR1 reads MDHEN; CDR2 reads SYDVKM. This CDR3 has 12 amino acids. This chain's CDR3 is CASSTTIRRAFF. For the CDR3, the DNA is TGTGCCAGCAGTACAACCATCAGGCGGGCTTTCTTT.

Notes on this clonotype: One base away lies a much larger clone, so this may be a sequencing read error. The chain recombines TRBV18 with TRBJ1-1; D unresolved. CDR1 is KGHSH and CDR2 is LQKENI in the germline V gene. This CDR3 region has 14 residues. V dropped 7 bases and J dropped 7 bases, with 19 bases sitting between them. Written as DNA, the CDR3 is TGTGCCAGCTTACCTCCAGAATTGAGGGATGAAGCTTTCTTT. Its translation is CASLPPELRDEAFF. Based on the CDR3 plus reference TRBV18 and TRBJ1-1, the full variable domain is NAGVMQNPRHLVRRRGQEARLRCSPMKGHSHVYWYRQLPEEGLKFMVYLQKENIIDESGMPKERFSAEFPKEGPSILRIQQVVRGDSAAYFCASLPPELRDEAFFGQGTRLTVV.

This clonotype was recorded at least ten times. This chain links TRBV2 with TRBJ1-4; D gene unclear. This CDR3 spans 15 amino acids. The V gene lost 0 bases and the J gene lost 8 bases, with 13 bases spanning the gap. The V gene's germline CDR1 is SNHLY and CDR2 FYNNEI. CDR3 in amino acids: CASSEAKQVLEKLFF. As DNA, the CDR3 is TGTGCCAGCAGTGAAGCGAAGCAGGTCCTCGAAAAACTGTTTTTT.

This sequence joins TRBV24-1 and TRBJ2-3, with unresolved D. The CDR3 extends over 12 amino acids. V was trimmed by 4 bases and J by 0 bases, leaving 1 base between them. Germline V gene lookup returns CDR1 KGHDR and CDR2 SFDVKD. CDR3 bases: TGTGCCACCAGTGACAGCACAGATACGCAGTATTTT. Translating gives CATSDSTDTQYF.

The rearrangement links TRBV20-1 to TRBJ2-5, with a weak D call TRBD2 (6 bases). From germline, CDR1 is DFQATT and CDR2 SNEGSKA (reference sequence). The CDR3 runs to 15 residues. V was pared by 5 bases and J by 1 base, with 17 bases between. CDR3 sequence reads: CSAGGQLAFQETQYF. CDR3 bases: TGCAGTGCTGGGGGTCAGCTAGCGTTCCAAGAGACCCAGTACTTC.

This clonotype was observed at least ten times. This chain links TRBV28 with TRBJ2-1, with 9 nucleotides matching TRBD1. Trimming at V came to 6 bases and at J to 2 bases, leaving 8 bases not matched to a gene. The length of the CDR3 is 16 residues. Germline CDR1 is MDHEN and CDR2 is SYDVKM. The chain's CDR3 is CASRTPGTGPYNEQFF. CDR3 DNA sequence: TGTGCCAGCAGGACCCCCGGGACAGGGCCCTACAATGAGCAGTTCTTC.

A word on this clonotype: Mismatch with germline at one junction end may stem from a read error. The gene calls are TRBV28 and TRBJ1-3; weak D call: TRBD1 (5 bases). This CDR3 is 15 amino acids long. In germline, CDR1 is MDHEN, CDR2 SYDVKM. The CDR3 protein is CVSSLPTASGNTIYF. CDR3 bases: TGTGTCAGCAGTCTCCCGACAGCCTCTGGAAACACCATATATTTT.

This chain connects TRBV29-1 to TRBJ1-1; 7 bases map to TRBD1. Germline V CDR1 and CDR2: SQVTM, ANQGSEA. Germline trimming cut 3 bases from V and 0 bases from J; bases unmatched to any gene: 13. This CDR3 is built from 17 residues. The CDR3 DNA is TGCAGCGTTGATGGTACAGGGGAAAATAGGATGAACACTGAAGCTTTCTTT. Its protein is CSVDGTGENRMNTEAFF.

Ten or more counts support this clonotype. V is TRBV6-1 and J is TRBJ2-5; the match to TRBD2 covers 8 bases. Germline CDR1 and CDR2: MNHNS and SASEGT. The ends lost 3 bases at V and 2 bases at J; junction bases unmatched: 11. CDR3 size: 17 residues. CDR3 in amino acids: CASSEGPPGGAQETQYF. DNA of the CDR3: TGTGCCAGCAGTGAGGGGCCGCCGGGAGGGGCTCAAGAGACCCAGTACTTC.

This clonotype has just a few counts. With a much larger clone just one base away, this may be a read error. V and J are TRBV5-1 and TRBJ1-4; the D gene is possibly TRBD1 (5 bases). CDR1 and CDR2 from the germline V gene are SGHRS and YFSETQ. Trimming cost V 1 base and J 12 bases, with 16 bases left between them. The CDR3 loop spans 14 amino acids. CDR3 nucleotide sequence: TGCGCCAGCAGCTTGTTGGGGGTAGGAGAAGAACTGTTTTTT. It specifies CASSLLGVGEELFF.

The chain is built from TRBV20-1 and TRBJ2-1; 9 bases agree with TRBD2. J was trimmed by 9 bases and V by 2 bases; bases with no gene match: 5. CDR3 length equals 13 residues. Germline assignment: CDR1 DFQATT and CDR2 SNEGSKA (reference sequence). The chain's CDR3 is CSARLAGRSEQFF. CDR3 nucleotides: TGCAGTGCTAGACTAGCGGGGCGGAGTGAGCAGTTCTTC.

This clonotype was observed a few times. The chain employs TRBV7-3 and TRBJ1-5; tentatively, D is TRBD1 (5 bases). The ends were cut back, 6 bases at V and 4 bases at J, with 10 bases in the middle. This CDR3 is 13 amino acids long. The V gene's germline CDR1 is SGHTA and CDR2 FQGTGA. CDR3 sequence: CASRVRENQPQHF. CDR3 DNA sequence: TGTGCCAGCAGAGTCAGGGAGAATCAGCCCCAGCATTTT.

V is TRBV6-1 and J is TRBJ2-1; possible D gene TRBD2, 6 bases. Germline V gene data show CDR1 as MNHNS and CDR2 as SASEGT. The CDR3 contains 15 residues. The ends were cut back, 5 bases at V and 0 bases at J, with 11 bases in the middle. CDR3 amino acids: CASSLIAASYNEQFF. Written as DNA, the CDR3 is TGTGCCAGCAGTCTCATAGCGGCCTCCTACAATGAGCAGTTCTTC.

The rearrangement uses TRBV10-2 and TRBJ2-3; weak D call: TRBD2 (5 bases). Germline loops: CDR1 WSHSY, CDR2 SAAADI. V lost 6 bases to trimming and J lost 0 bases, with 10 bases between them. CDR3 length: 14 residues. CDR3 amino acids: CASRFRTSTDTQYF. The CDR3 DNA sequence: TGCGCCAGCAGATTCCGGACTAGCACAGATACGCAGTATTTT.

Only a few counts were recorded for this clonotype. This chain links TRBV11-2 with TRBJ2-5, with TRBD2 identical over 11 bases. This CDR3 contains 16 residues. The germline V gene encodes CDR1 SGHAT and CDR2 FQNNGV. The ends lost 1 base at V and 5 bases at J; junction bases unmatched: 6. The CDR3 reads CASSLGASGGSETQYF. CDR3 nucleotides: TGTGCCAGCAGCTTAGGAGCTAGCGGGGGGAGTGAGACCCAGTACTTC.

This clonotype has ten or more counts. The rearrangement uses TRBV20-1 and TRBJ2-7, with D possibly being TRBD1 (5 bases). V was pared by 2 bases and J by 0 bases, with 14 bases between. This CDR3 contains 15 residues. Germline CDR1 DFQATT, CDR2 SNEGSKA (reference sequence). CDR3 in DNA: TGCAGTGCTAGATCTCCCAGGGCAAGCTCCTACGAGCAGTACTTC. Residues: CSARSPRASSYEQYF.